The 32 T cell receptor beta chains below were found in one sample sequenced in a study of blood T cell repertoires in COVID-19. The protocol was immunoSEQ multiplex PCR, while the TCRdb copy is restricted to in-frame clones and leaves out a portion. The repertoire consists of some 350,000 clones, with around nine tenths occurring once and the leading ten covering about 4.7%. Material for sequencing was PBMCs or T cells enriched from blood (not recorded which). These receptor sequences come from a man under 40 who had recovered from COVID-19.

The V call is TRBV18, the J call TRBJ1-5; 7 bases align to TRBD1. Trimming at V came to 4 bases and at J to 2 bases, leaving 8 bases not matched to a gene. This CDR3 region has 16 residues. CDR1 is KGHSH and CDR2 is LQKENI in the germline V gene. The CDR3 loop is CASSRTTGLGNQPQHF. DNA of the CDR3: TGTGCCAGCTCACGAACGACAGGGTTGGGCAATCAGCCCCAGCATTTT. The variable domain in full, with the rest retrieved from reference TRBV18 and TRBJ1-5, is NAGVMQNPRHLVRRRGQEARLRCSPMKGHSHVYWYRQLPEEGLKFMVYLQKENIIDESGMPKERFSAEFPKEGPSILRIQQVVRGDSAAYFCASSRTTGLGNQPQHFGDGTRLSIL.

The V call is TRBV15, the J call TRBJ1-5, with 7 bases fitting TRBD1. Germline V gene lookup returns CDR1 LNHNV and CDR2 YYDKDF (reference sequence). The ends lost 0 bases at V and 4 bases at J; junction bases unmatched: 3. CDR3 length: 15 amino acids. CDR3 amino acids: CATSRDYRGNQPQHF. The DNA for the CDR3 is TGTGCCACCAGCAGAGACTACAGGGGAAATCAGCCCCAGCATTTT.

The chain has TRBV4-2 and TRBJ2-2, with a possible D match to TRBD2 (5 bases). The germline V gene has CDR1 LGHNA and CDR2 YNFKEQ. Deletions cut 1 base from V and 2 bases from J, with 14 bases between. The CDR3 consists of 17 residues. CDR3 nucleotides: TGTGCCAGCAGCCAAGTTCGGTCGGGAATTAACACCGGGGAGCTGTTTTTT. It specifies CASSQVRSGINTGELFF.

The genes are TRBV25-1 and TRBJ1-2; possibly TRBD1 for D (5 bases). CDR3 length: 14 amino acids. The V end was cut by 6 bases, the J end by 2 bases, with 13 bases between. Germline V gene sequence: CDR1 MGHDK, CDR2 SYGVNS. CDR3 residues: CASRRGVGNYGYTF. In DNA, the CDR3 is TGTGCCAGCAGAAGGGGTGTCGGAAACTATGGCTACACCTTC.

The chain has TRBV13 and TRBJ1-1; the D is unclear. CDR1 PRHDT and CDR2 FYEKMQ come from the germline V gene (reference sequence). V was pared by 2 bases and J by 3 bases, with 19 bases between. There are 17 residues in the CDR3. As DNA, the CDR3 is TGTGCCAGCAGCTTAAGGTTAGGCACGGGGTTGGACACTGAAGCTTTCTTT. Translation: CASSLRLGTGLDTEAFF.

This rearrangement joins TRBV28 to TRBJ2-4; 10 nucleotides agree with TRBD1. Germline CDR1 and CDR2: MDHEN and SYDVKM. CDR3 length: 14 residues. V trimming: 7 bases; J trimming: 6 bases; junction bases outside the gene matches: 6. This CDR3 reads CASNDRGRINIQYF. Written as DNA, the CDR3 is TGTGCCAGCAACGACAGGGGGCGGATAAACATTCAGTACTTC. Full variable domain (rest looked up from reference TRBV28 and TRBJ2-4): DVKVTQSSRYLVKRTGEKVFLECVQDMDHENMFWYRQDPGLGLRLIYFSYDVKMKEKGDIPEGYSVSREKKERFSLILESASTNQTSMYLCASNDRGRINIQYFGAGTRLSVL.

This chain connects TRBV18 to TRBJ1-1; possibly TRBD1 for D (5 bases). The CDR3 length is 15 residues. CDR1 KGHSH and CDR2 LQKENI come from the germline V gene. V lost 8 bases to trimming and J lost 0 bases, with 16 bases between them. CDR3 coding DNA: TGTGCCAGCCTTGGGGCAGGATCCATGAACACTGAAGCTTTCTTT. It yields the protein CASLGAGSMNTEAFF.

The rearrangement links TRBV19 to TRBJ1-5; TRBD1 might be the D (6 bases). The CDR3 is made up of 13 amino acids. The germline V and J ends were trimmed by 8 bases and 7 bases, with 15 bases remaining between them. The germline V gene encodes CDR1 LNHDA and CDR2 SQIVND (reference sequence). The CDR3 sequence: CASSTGSVQPQHF. In nucleotides, the CDR3 is TGTGCCAGTTCGACAGGTTCGGTCCAGCCCCAGCATTTT.

This chain connects TRBV29-1 to TRBJ1-1; D is unclear. The CDR3 is 13 residues long. The germline CDR1 and CDR2 sequences are SQVTM and ANQGSEA. V was cut by 8 bases and J by 3 bases, with 16 bases left in between. The CDR3 DNA is TGCAGCCTCGGGAGCTCTGCGGACACTGAAGCTTTCTTT. Amino acid sequence: CSLGSSADTEAFF.

The chain joins TRBV5-1 to TRBJ2-5, with D possibly being TRBD2 (7 bases). Per the germline V gene, CDR1 is SGHRS and CDR2 is YFSETQ. V lost 0 bases and J lost 4, with 19 bases in between. The CDR3 runs 17 residues. DNA of the CDR3: TGCGCCAGCAGCTTGGAAAAGTCGGGGGGCGTTGGAGAGACCCAGTACTTC. It specifies CASSLEKSGGVGETQYF.

The CDR3 bases are TGCGCCAGCAGCCAAGATCCCGTGTTCAATCAGCCCCAGCATTTT. It specifies CASSQDPVFNQPQHF. The V and J genes are TRBV4-1 and TRBJ1-5; D call uncertain. The germline V gene has CDR1 MGHRA and CDR2 YSYEKL. Trimming cost V 0 bases and J 3 bases, with 9 bases left between them. This CDR3 is built from 15 residues.

The V and J genes are TRBV5-1 and TRBJ1-4; the match to TRBD1 covers 9 bases. This CDR3 has 15 residues. Germline-derived CDR1 and CDR2 are SGHRS and YFSETQ. With V trimmed by 3 bases and J by 8 bases, 8 bases remained unmatched. CDR3: CASSWTGTGKEKLFF. The CDR3 DNA reads TGCGCCAGCAGCTGGACCGGGACAGGGAAGGAAAAACTGTTTTTT.

This clone was counted only a few times. The chain employs TRBV20-1 and TRBJ2-1; D call uncertain. Germline CDR1 and CDR2: DFQATT and SNEGSKA (reference sequence). V was shortened by 3 bases and J by 6 bases, with 15 bases between the two germline ends. The CDR3 covers 14 residues. The CDR3: CSASAILFLNEQFF. The CDR3 nucleotides are TGCAGTGCTAGTGCTATCCTATTCCTCAATGAGCAGTTCTTC.

The V gene is TRBV10-3, the J gene TRBJ1-3; D possibly corresponds to TRBD1 (6 bases). The CDR3 runs to 13 residues. The V gene's germline CDR1 is ENHRY and CDR2 SYGVKD. V was pared by 5 bases and J by 7 bases, with 12 bases between. The CDR3: CAISNDRTNTIYF. CDR3 nucleotides: TGTGCCATCAGTAATGACAGGACTAACACCATATATTTT.

This chain connects TRBV6-5 to TRBJ1-1; tentatively, D is TRBD1 (5 bases). Trimming pared 6 bases from V and 1 base from J, leaving 9 bases between. The V gene's germline CDR1 is MNHEY and CDR2 SVGAGI. The CDR3 sequence is 13 residues long. The CDR3, as DNA: TGTGCCAGCAGGACAGAACCGAACACTGAAGCTTTCTTT. It codes for CASRTEPNTEAFF.

In DNA, the CDR3 is TGCGCCAGCAGCTTGGGGCCTCGGGGACAGGGTGGAAACACCATATATTTT. As protein: CASSLGPRGQGGNTIYF. The chain has TRBV5-1 and TRBJ1-3; TRBD1 matches at 9 bases. With V trimmed by 0 bases and J by 3 bases, 7 bases remained unmatched. The CDR3 has 17 residues. Germline CDR1 SGHRS, CDR2 YFSETQ.

This clone showed up just once. The rearrangement links TRBV5-4 to TRBJ2-1; the match to TRBD2 covers 8 bases. J gave up 2 bases and V 2 bases, and 3 bases lay outside the gene matches. Germline assignment: CDR1 SGHNT and CDR2 YYREEE (reference sequence). CDR3 length: 15 amino acids. The CDR3 protein is CASSLRGGTYNEQFF. CDR3 coding DNA: TGTGCCAGCAGCTTACGGGGGGGGACCTACAATGAGCAGTTCTTC.

The chain links TRBV23-1 to TRBJ2-3, with D perhaps TRBD1 (6 bases). TRBV23-1 is annotated as an ORF whose role is uncertain. The CDR3 spans 20 residues. Trimming stripped 2 bases from V and 0 bases from J, with 24 bases between. The DNA of the CDR3 is TGCGCCAGCAGTCAACTCCTTAGGACAGCCACCTTGAAGAGCACAGATACGCAGTATTTT. This sequence encodes CASSQLLRTATLKSTDTQYF.

The V call is TRBV29-1, the J call TRBJ2-1; maybe TRBD1 (6 bases). CDR1 is SQVTM and CDR2 is ANQGSEA in the germline V gene. CDR3 length: 11 amino acids. V was pared by 4 bases and J by 9 bases, with 10 bases between. The CDR3 is CSVGQATEQFF. The DNA for the CDR3 is TGCAGCGTTGGACAGGCCACTGAGCAGTTCTTC.

This clone was detected only once. The chain carries TRBV6-5 and TRBJ2-7; possibly TRBD1 for D (6 bases). This CDR3 has 15 amino acids. Germline V CDR1 and CDR2: MNHEY, SVGAGI. V gave up 6 bases and J gave up 0 bases, with 15 bases separating them. The CDR3 spells CASRGHGDNSYEQYF. As DNA, the CDR3 is TGTGCCAGCAGGGGTCACGGGGACAACTCCTACGAGCAGTACTTC.

The chain couples TRBV11-2 to TRBJ1-1; TRBD1 might be the D (6 bases). Looked up from germline, CDR1 is SGHAT and CDR2 is FQNNGV. This CDR3 spans 15 amino acids. Trimming stripped 6 bases from V and 5 bases from J, with 19 bases between. CDR3 DNA: TGTGCCAGCAGATCCAGTCAATTACAGGGTACTGAAGCTTTCTTT. Translated, it gives CASRSSQLQGTEAFF.

Points on this clone: No conserved phenylalanine or tryptophan ends this CDR3, so it is likely a read error. It is unclear where the CDR3 begins or ends on the DNA, so no DNA is shown, and the CDR3 is as TCRdb lists it. The chain links TRBV14 to TRBJ1-1. Germline lookup yields CDR1 SGHDN and CDR2 FVKESK. The CDR3 spans 13 amino acids, including both terminal residues. CDR3 sequence: CASSPIGNTFSRL.

The chain has TRBV9 and TRBJ2-3; the match to TRBD2 covers 8 bases. This CDR3 contains 16 residues. J gave up 1 base and V 3 bases, and 7 bases lay outside the gene matches. Germline V gene lookup returns CDR1 SGDLS and CDR2 YYNGEE. The CDR3 region has the DNA TGTGCCAGCAGCGCCTTTTCCGGGGGGGGCACAGATACGCAGTATTTT. Translated, it gives CASSAFSGGGTDTQYF.

This clone was seen a single time. V is TRBV5-4 and J is TRBJ2-2; perhaps TRBD2 as D (5 bases). The CDR3 has 17 amino acids. V was trimmed by 0 bases and J by 0 bases, leaving 12 bases between them. Germline V CDR1 and CDR2: SGHNT, YYREEE (reference sequence). The CDR3 bases are TGTGCCAGCAGCTTGGATCCCCACGGGGCGAACACCGGGGAGCTGTTTTTT. It codes for CASSLDPHGANTGELFF.

The V call is TRBV9, the J call TRBJ2-3, with 15 bases lining up with TRBD2. Germline values: CDR1 SGDLS, CDR2 YYNGEE. CDR3 length equals 19 residues. The V segment lost 0 bases and the J segment 7 bases; nucleotides outside the gene matches: 12. The CDR3 region has the DNA TGTGCCAGCAGCGTAGGCAGCCCACGGACTAGCGGGAGGGGGAATACGCAGTATTTT. Residues: CASSVGSPRTSGRGNTQYF.

This clone was seen more than once but under ten times. V is TRBV19 and J is TRBJ2-3; 7 bases align to TRBD1. Germline CDR1 LNHDA, CDR2 SQIVND (reference sequence). CDR3 length: 14 amino acids. The V gene end was trimmed by 5 bases and the J gene end by 2 bases; junction bases not matched to a gene: 4. In DNA, the CDR3 is TGTGCCAGTAGTCCGACAGGGCACACAGATACGCAGTATTTT. As protein: CASSPTGHTDTQYF.

The V call is TRBV6-5, the J call TRBJ2-3, with TRBD2 identical over 8 bases. V lost 0 bases and J lost 2; bases outside the gene matches: 1. The CDR3 runs to 15 residues. The germline CDR1 and CDR2 sequences are MNHEY and SVGAGI. The CDR3 region is CASSYSSGVTDTQYF. The CDR3 nucleotides read TGTGCCAGCAGTTACTCTAGCGGGGTCACAGATACGCAGTATTTT.

The chain combines TRBV28 with TRBJ1-5; no clear D. The CDR3 totals 14 residues. Trimming left V 8 bases short and J 7 bases short, with 18 bases between. Per the germline V gene, CDR1 is MDHEN and CDR2 is SYDVKM. CDR3 protein: CASEITRGAQPQHF. CDR3 nucleotide sequence: TGTGCCAGCGAAATCACTCGAGGTGCCCAGCCCCAGCATTTT.

The chain combines TRBV4-2 with TRBJ2-3, with 9 bases fitting TRBD2. CDR1 and CDR2 from the germline V gene are LGHNA and YNFKEQ. The CDR3 runs to 14 residues. V was pared by 7 bases and J by 5 bases, with 7 bases of the junction left unmatched. The CDR3 here is CASKAAGGLDTQYF. CDR3 DNA: TGTGCCAGCAAGGCGGCGGGGGGGTTAGATACGCAGTATTTT.

V is TRBV9 and J is TRBJ2-1; possibly TRBD1 for D (5 bases). This CDR3 has 14 residues. Per the germline V gene, CDR1 is SGDLS and CDR2 is YYNGEE. Deletions cut 0 bases from V and 5 bases from J, with 9 bases between. CDR3 in DNA: TGTGCCAGCAGCGTAGGAAGGGGAAACAATGAGCAGTTCTTC. Residues: CASSVGRGNNEQFF.

This chain links TRBV3-1 (or the pseudogene TRBV3-2) with TRBJ1-6, with 8 bases aligning to TRBD1. Per germline, CDR1 LGHDT and CDR2 YNNKEL (reference sequence). V was pared by 4 bases and J by 4 bases, with 3 bases of the junction left unmatched. The CDR3 is 15 residues long. The CDR3 DNA follows: TGTGCCAGCAGCCTCGGACAGGGTTATAATTCACCCCTCCACTTT. Protein sequence: CASSLGQGYNSPLHF.

The chain couples TRBV24-1 to TRBJ2-6; 9 bases are a match to TRBD1. Germline V gene sequence: CDR1 KGHDR, CDR2 SFDVKD. This CDR3 region has 18 residues. J lost 0 bases, V lost 3 bases, and 5 bases had no gene match. The CDR3 sequence is CATSDPGQGLSGANVLTF. The CDR3 nucleotides are TGTGCCACCAGTGATCCGGGACAGGGTCTCTCTGGGGCCAACGTCCTGACTTTC.